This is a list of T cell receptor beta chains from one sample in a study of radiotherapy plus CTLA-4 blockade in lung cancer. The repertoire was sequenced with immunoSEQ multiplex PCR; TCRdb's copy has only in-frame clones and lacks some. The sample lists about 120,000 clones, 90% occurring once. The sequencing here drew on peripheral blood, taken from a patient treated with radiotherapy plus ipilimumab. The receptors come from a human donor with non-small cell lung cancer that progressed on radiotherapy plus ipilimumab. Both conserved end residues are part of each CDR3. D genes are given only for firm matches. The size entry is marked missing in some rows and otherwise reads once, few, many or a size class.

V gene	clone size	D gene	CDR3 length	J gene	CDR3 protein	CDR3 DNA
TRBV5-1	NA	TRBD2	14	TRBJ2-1	CASSLALGGEGYIF	TGCGCCAGCAGCTTGGCCTTAGGTGGGGAGGGCTATATCTTC
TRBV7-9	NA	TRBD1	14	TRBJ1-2	CASSSGQGASGYTF	TGTGCCAGCAGCTCAGGACAGGGGGCAAGCGGCTACACCTTC
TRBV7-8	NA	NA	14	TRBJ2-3	CASKLGENPDTQYF	TGTGCCAGTAAACTGGGAGAAAACCCCGATACGCAGTATTTT
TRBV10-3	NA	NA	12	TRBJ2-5	CAISESSETQYF	TGTGCCATCAGTGAGTCTTCCGAGACCCAGTACTTC
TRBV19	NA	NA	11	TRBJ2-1	CASTTFNEQFF	TGTGCCAGTACCACCTTCAATGAGCAGTTCTTC
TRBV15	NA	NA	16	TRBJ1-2	CATSPSLGRGNYGYTF	TGTGCCACCAGCCCTTCCCTGGGAAGAGGGAACTATGGCTACACCTTC
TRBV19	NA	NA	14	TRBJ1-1	CASSIRVFDTEAFF	TGTGCCAGTAGTATAAGGGTGTTTGACACTGAAGCTTTCTTT
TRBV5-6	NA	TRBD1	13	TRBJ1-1	CASSWDRNTEAFF	TGTGCCAGCAGCTGGGACAGGAACACTGAAGCTTTCTTT
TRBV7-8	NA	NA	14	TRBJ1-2	CASTPVGRGYGYTF	TGTGCCAGCACCCCGGTGGGGAGAGGCTATGGCTACACCTTC
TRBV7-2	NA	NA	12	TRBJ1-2	CASSFPGNGYTF	TGTGCCAGCAGCTTTCCGGGCAACGGCTACACCTTC
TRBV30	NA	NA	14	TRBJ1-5	CAWSRKSGNQPQHF	TGTGCCTGGAGTCGAAAGAGCGGCAATCAGCCCCAGCATTTT
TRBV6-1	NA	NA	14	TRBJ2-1	CASSLRTVNNEQFF	TGTGCCAGCAGTTTGAGGACAGTAAACAATGAGCAGTTCTTC
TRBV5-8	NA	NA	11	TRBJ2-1	CASSLVVEQFF	TGTGCCAGCAGCTTGGTTGTTGAGCAGTTCTTC
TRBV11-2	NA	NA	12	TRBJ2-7	CASSLGLYEQYF	TGTGCCAGCAGCTTAGGCCTCTACGAGCAGTACTTC
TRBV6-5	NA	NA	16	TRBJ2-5	CASSYSRGVVGETQYF	TGTGCCAGCAGTTACTCGAGGGGGGTCGTTGGGGAGACCCAGTACTTC
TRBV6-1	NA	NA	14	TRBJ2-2	CASSEAIVLGELFF	TGTGCCAGCAGTGAAGCGATCGTACTGGGGGAGCTGTTTTTT
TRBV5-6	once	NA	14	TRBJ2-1	CASSLQTPGEMQFF	TGTGCCAGCAGCTTGCAGACTCCGGGGGAAATGCAGTTCTTC
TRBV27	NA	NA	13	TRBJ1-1	CASSLSAGTEAFF	TGTGCCAGCAGTTTATCGGCAGGAACTGAAGCTTTCTTT
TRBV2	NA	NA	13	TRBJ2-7	CASVGQSSYEQYF	TGTGCCAGCGTAGGACAGAGTTCCTACGAGCAGTACTTC
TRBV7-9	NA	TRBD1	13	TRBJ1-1	CASSIGTGTEAFF	TGTGCCAGCAGCATAGGGACAGGCACTGAAGCTTTCTTT
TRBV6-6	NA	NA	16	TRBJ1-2	CASSYGPLTEIYGYTF	TGTGCCAGCAGTTACGGTCCTTTGACGGAGATCTATGGCTACACCTTC
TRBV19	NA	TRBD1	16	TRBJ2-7	CASSIKRGTGNYEQYF	TGTGCCAGTAGTATTAAAAGGGGGACAGGGAACTACGAGCAGTACTTC
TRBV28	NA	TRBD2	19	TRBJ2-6	CASSHRTSGRASGANVLTF	TGTGCCAGCAGCCATAGGACTAGCGGGAGGGCCTCTGGGGCCAACGTCCTGACTTTC
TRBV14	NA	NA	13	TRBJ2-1	CASSQVLRGEQFF	TGTGCCAGCAGCCAAGTACTACGTGGTGAGCAGTTCTTC
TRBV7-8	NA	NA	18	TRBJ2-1	CASSLLASGPIRSDEQFF	TGTGCCAGCAGCTTACTGGCCTCCGGGCCAATCCGGAGCGATGAGCAGTTCTTC
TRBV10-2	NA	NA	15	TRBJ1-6	CASSPLLGGRSPLHF	TGCGCCAGCAGTCCCCTACTGGGAGGGAGGTCACCCCTCCACTTT
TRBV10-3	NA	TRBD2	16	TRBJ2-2	CAILAGVNANTGELFF	TGTGCCATCCTGGCGGGAGTTAACGCGAACACCGGGGAGCTGTTTTTT